This T cell receptor beta chain appears in the sequencing data of a study of T cell responses to AZD1222 COVID-19 vaccine. Assay used: immunoSEQ multiplex PCR; TCRdb lists only in-frame clones, some missing. Of approximately 120,000 clones in the sample, about 92% are singletons; the top ten hold approximately 1.1%. The length of the CDR3 is 14 residues. Germline-derived CDR1 and CDR2 are LGHDT and YNNKEL (reference sequence). Losses at the gene ends were 5 bases for V and 4 bases for J; bases not matched to a gene: 2. Sample: peripheral blood, taken on day 0 of AZD1222 vaccination. The receptor's source is an adult in good health. This chain connects TRBV3-1 (or the pseudogene TRBV3-2) to TRBJ1-3; 10 nucleotides match TRBD1. The DNA of the CDR3 is TGTGCCAGCAGCGACAGGGGGCGAGGAAACACCATATATTTT. Encoded protein: CASSDRGRGNTIYF.